Shown below are 8 T cell receptor beta chains from a single sample sequenced in a study of blood T cell repertoires in COVID-19. Sequencing was performed with immunoSEQ multiplex PCR; in TCRdb, only in-frame clones are kept and a portion is missing. The profile shows approximately 280,000 clones, around 85% of them singletons. Sequenced material: PBMCs or T cells enriched from blood (not recorded which). All receptors derive from a woman between 40 and 55 years old who had recovered from COVID-19.

This chain joins TRBV2 and TRBJ1-2; tentatively, D is TRBD1 (5 bases). Between the trimmed V and J ends, which lost 4 bases and 2 bases, there was a span of 20 bases. The germline gives CDR1 SNHLY, CDR2 FYNNEI. The CDR3 runs to 17 residues. CDR3 loop: CASSGGTALRGNYGYTF. Written as DNA, the CDR3 is TGTGCCAGCAGTGGCGGGACGGCTCTACGAGGGAACTATGGCTACACCTTC.

The J gene is TRBJ1-1, the V gene TRBV6-5, with TRBD1 identical over 8 bases. The CDR3 runs to 14 residues. Per the germline V gene, CDR1 is MNHEY and CDR2 is SVGAGI. J was trimmed by 12 bases and V by 0 bases; bases with no gene match: 9. The CDR3 nucleotides are TGTGCCAGCAGTTACTCAATTCCCGGGACAGGTACTTTCTTT. Protein product: CASSYSIPGTGTFF.

The chain employs TRBV3-1 (or the pseudogene TRBV3-2) and TRBJ2-3, with TRBD2 identical over 9 bases. CDR3 size: 15 residues. Germline V gene sequence: CDR1 LGHDT, CDR2 YNNKEL (reference sequence). Trimming took 2 bases from V and 14 from J; bases not matched to a gene: 14. The CDR3 bases are TGTGCCAGCAGCCAATTTAGCGGGAGCCCAACTTCGTGGTATTTT. Translation gives CASSQFSGSPTSWYF.

This clone showed up just a few times. The CDR3 bases are TGTGCCAGCAGAACCAGCGGGCTTATGAAATATAATTCACCCCTCCACTTT. It specifies CASRTSGLMKYNSPLHF. The chain has TRBV2 and TRBJ1-6; D is unclear. Deletions cut 6 bases from V and 4 bases from J, with 19 bases between. CDR3 length: 17 amino acids. Looked up from germline, CDR1 is SNHLY and CDR2 is FYNNEI.

CDR3 nucleotides: TGTGCCAGCAGCTTAGAGCTTAGCGGAGGTTACGAGCAGTACTTC. Amino acids: CASSLELSGGYEQYF. The chain joins TRBV7-2 to TRBJ2-7, with TRBD2 as a possible D gene (6 bases). The V and J ends lost 1 base and 4 bases respectively, with 14 bases between them. The CDR3 consists of 15 residues. The germline V gene encodes CDR1 SGHTA and CDR2 FQGNSA. Supplemented by reference TRBV7-2 and TRBJ2-7, the full variable domain reads GAGVSQSPSNKVTEKGKDVELRCDPISGHTALYWYRQSLGQGLEFLIYFQGNSAPDKSGLPSDRFSAERTGGSVSTLTIQRTQQEDSAVYLCASSLELSGGYEQYFGPGTRLTVT.

The chain uses TRBV7-9 and TRBJ1-6; possibly TRBD1 for D (6 bases). Trimming pared 5 bases from V and 7 bases from J, leaving 15 bases between. The CDR3 spans 15 residues. Germline CDR1 reads SEHNR; CDR2 reads FQNEAQ (reference sequence). The CDR3 sequence: CASSAAGDPNSPLHF. The CDR3 DNA reads TGTGCCAGCAGCGCTGCAGGGGATCCGAATTCACCCCTCCACTTT.

In its sample, this clone was seen once. The V gene is TRBV2, the J gene TRBJ2-1; maybe TRBD2 (5 bases). V shed 3 bases and J shed 5 bases, with 8 bases lying between them. This CDR3 spans 13 amino acids. From germline, CDR1 is SNHLY and CDR2 FYNNEI. The CDR3 reads CASSEDLHNEQFF. CDR3 in DNA: TGTGCCAGCAGTGAGGACTTGCACAATGAGCAGTTCTTC.

This chain connects TRBV5-8 to TRBJ2-2; 8 bases fit TRBD2. Germline V gives CDR1 SGHTS, CDR2 YDEGEE. This CDR3 comprises 16 residues. V lost 4 bases and J lost 8; bases outside the gene matches: 13. CDR3: CASSKRLAPRAGELFF. The CDR3 DNA is TGTGCCAGCAGCAAAAGACTAGCGCCCAGGGCGGGGGAGCTGTTTTTT.